Listed below are T cell receptor beta chains from one sample, sequenced in a study of blood T cell repertoires in COVID-19. The assay was immunoSEQ multiplex PCR, and TCRdb's table has in-frame clones only and misses some. The sample lists about 170,000 clones, roughly 86% occurring once. Input material: peripheral blood. All receptors derive from a woman of 80 years or more with COVID-19, enrolled during active disease. The CDR3 runs from the conserved cysteine through the conserved F or W. D genes are given only for firm matches. Clone sizes are given selectively: once, few, many, or a class where the clone is expanded.

abundance	d_gene	v_gene	j_gene	CDR3nt	CDR3aa
.	TRBD2	TRBV2	TRBJ2-7	TGTGCCAGCAGTGTAAGGACTAGCGGCTTCTACGAGCAGTACTTC	CASSVRTSGFYEQYF
.	.	TRBV4-2	TRBJ2-1	TGTGCCAGCAGCCGAGGAGGGGGCGCACAGTCCTACAATGAGCAGTTCTTC	CASSRGGGAQSYNEQFF
.	.	TRBV30	TRBJ2-4	TGTGCCTGGAGTGGTCAGATATCAACCAAAAACATTCAGTACTTC	CAWSGQISTKNIQYF
few	.	TRBV5-1	TRBJ1-5	TGCGCCAGCAGCTTGACAGGGAATAGCAATCAGCCCCAGCATTTT	CASSLTGNSNQPQHF
.	.	TRBV2	TRBJ2-4	TGTGCCAGCGACAGAGGTGCCGGATCCAAAAACATTCAGTACTTC	CASDRGAGSKNIQYF
.	TRBD2	TRBV28	TRBJ2-3	TGTGCCAGCACTCCGGGACTAGCGGGAACCGATACGCAGTATTTT	CASTPGLAGTDTQYF
.	TRBD1	TRBV18	TRBJ2-7	TGTGCCAGCTCACCTCTAGAGGGGGCTTACGAGCAGTACTTC	CASSPLEGAYEQYF
.	TRBD1	TRBV7-2	TRBJ1-2	TGTGCCAGCAGCTCGGGACAGGACTATGGCTACACCTTC	CASSSGQDYGYTF
.	.	TRBV14	TRBJ2-1	TGTGCCAGCAGCCGCACAGAAGGGGTCTATGAGCAGTTCTTC	CASSRTEGVYEQFF
.	TRBD1	TRBV2	TRBJ2-5	TGTGCCAGCAGGACTACAGGGGGCTTCTCGTACTTC	CASRTTGGFSYF
.	TRBD2	TRBV7-2	TRBJ2-3	TGTGCCAGCAGCCCGTTCCTAGCGGGGTCAGATACGCAGTATTTT	CASSPFLAGSDTQYF
once	TRBD1	TRBV5-1	TRBJ2-1	TGCGCCAGCAGCTCCCAAGGACAGGGCTCCTACAATGAGCAGTTCTTC	CASSSQGQGSYNEQFF
once	.	TRBV30	TRBJ2-1	TGTGCCTGGAGCCTGAGCTCCTACAATGAGCAGTTCTTC	CAWSLSSYNEQFF
.	.	TRBV7-9	TRBJ2-7	TGTGCCAGCAGCTTTACGGGAACCTCCTACGAGCAGTACTTC	CASSFTGTSYEQYF
few	.	TRBV28	TRBJ1-2	TGTGCCAGCAGTTTCGGACAGATCTATGGCTACACCTTC	CASSFGQIYGYTF
.	.	TRBV9	TRBJ2-2	TGTGCCAGCAGCCTGGACACCAACACCGGGGAGCTGTTTTTT	CASSLDTNTGELFF
once	TRBD1	TRBV6-6	TRBJ2-1	TGTGCCAGCAGTTATAAAGGACAGGGGTCCTACAATGAGCAGTTCTTC	CASSYKGQGSYNEQFF
.	.	TRBV5-6	TRBJ2-5	TGTGCCAGCAGCTTCGGGGGTTCAGAGACCCAGTACTTC	CASSFGGSETQYF
.	.	TRBV4-2	TRBJ1-1	TGTGCCAGCAGCCAACAGGGATCTGTTACTGAAGCTTTCTTT	CASSQQGSVTEAFF
.	.	TRBV7-9	TRBJ2-2	TGTGCCAGCAGCGACGAGGTCGGGGAGCTGTTTTTT	CASSDEVGELFF
.	TRBD2	TRBV7-2	TRBJ2-1	TGTGCCAGCACCCCGGGCGGGGGGGCCTACAATGAGCAGTTCTTC	CASTPGGGAYNEQFF
once	TRBD2	TRBV11-2	TRBJ2-3	TGTGCCAGCAGCGTACTAGCGGGAGTTGGAGATACGCAGTATTTT	CASSVLAGVGDTQYF
medium-sized	.	TRBV12-3/TRBV12-4	TRBJ1-1	TGTGCCAGCAGTTTAGCCAGGAACACTGAAGCTTTCTTT	CASSLARNTEAFF
.	.	TRBV6-6	TRBJ2-7	TGTGCCAGCAGTTCCCCCGGGCAGGGGACGTCCTACGAGCAGTACTTC	CASSSPGQGTSYEQYF
.	TRBD1	TRBV4-2	TRBJ2-7	TGTGCCAGCAGCCAAGACAGGGGGAGTTCCTACGAGCAGTACTTC	CASSQDRGSSYEQYF
.	.	TRBV7-5	TRBJ2-5	TGTGTCAGAAGCTTAGGGGACAGCGGGAGACAGGAGACCCAGTACTTC	CVRSLGDSGRQETQYF
.	TRBD1	TRBV2	TRBJ1-4	TGTGCCAGCAGTAGGCAGGGGGACCTTAATGAAAAACTGTTTTTT	CASSRQGDLNEKLFF
once	.	TRBV3-1/TRBV3-2	TRBJ1-2	TGTGCCAGCAGCCAAGTTCCAGGGCTAGGCGGATATGGCTACACCTTC	CASSQVPGLGGYGYTF
.	.	TRBV18	TRBJ2-1	TGTGCCAGCTCACCACCGATAGGGGCAGAGTTTGGTGATGAGCAGTTCTTC	CASSPPIGAEFGDEQFF
.	.	TRBV7-3	TRBJ1-6	TGTGCCAGCAGCATCACAGGGATATCACCCCTCCACTTT	CASSITGISPLHF
.	TRBD1	TRBV6-2/TRBV6-3	TRBJ1-5	TGTGCCAGCAGTTTCAACAGGGGAGGTTCGGGTGGGCAGCCCCAGCATTTT	CASSFNRGGSGGQPQHF
.	.	TRBV30	TRBJ2-3	TGTGCCTGGGGCGGGGTCACCGATACGCAGTATTTT	CAWGGVTDTQYF
.	TRBD1	TRBV15	TRBJ1-2	TGTGCCACCAGCGATCGACAGGGAGGCGGCTACACCTTC	CATSDRQGGGYTF
.	.	TRBV6-5	TRBJ2-1	TGTGCCAGCAGTTACTCCGGAGGAGAGGCCCATGAGCAGTTCTTC	CASSYSGGEAHEQFF
.	.	TRBV11-2	TRBJ2-1	TGTGCCAGCAGCCGCCTAGCGTGGAGCTCCTACAATGAGCAGTTCTTC	CASSRLAWSSYNEQFF
.	.	TRBV2	TRBJ2-5	TGTGCCAGCAGGGCCGGGGTTGGAGGAGGAGAGACCCAGTACTTC	CASRAGVGGGETQYF
.	TRBD1	TRBV6-4	TRBJ1-2	TGTGCCAGCAGTGCGACAGGGAGTGCCTATGGCTACACCTTC	CASSATGSAYGYTF
.	.	TRBV18	TRBJ2-4	TGTGCCAGCTCACAAAACGCGAGAAACATTCAGTACTTC	CASSQNARNIQYF
.	TRBD1	TRBV6-4	TRBJ1-2	TGTGCCAGCAGCGGGACAGGGGGTACTGGCTACACCTTC	CASSGTGGTGYTF
.	.	TRBV4-1	TRBJ2-5	TGCGCCAGCAGCCTAACCCGGGACACCGAAGAGACCCAGTACTTC	CASSLTRDTEETQYF
.	TRBD1	TRBV27	TRBJ2-3	TGTGCCAGCAGTCTGGGACAGGGAAACACAGATACGCAGTATTTT	CASSLGQGNTDTQYF
.	.	TRBV23-1	TRBJ1-5	TGCGCCAGCAGTCAATATGGGGGGAGCAATCAGCCCCAGCATTTT	CASSQYGGSNQPQHF
.	TRBD2	TRBV11-2	TRBJ2-7	TGTGCCAGCAGCTTAGATCTCTCTAGCGGGAGCTACGAGCAGTACTTC	CASSLDLSSGSYEQYF
once	TRBD2	TRBV6-2/TRBV6-3	TRBJ2-5	TGTGCCAGCAGTACTCTAACTAGCGTACAAGAGACCCAGTACTTC	CASSTLTSVQETQYF
.	TRBD2	TRBV2	TRBJ2-1	TGTGCCAGCAGGGTTACTAGCGGGAGTCGCCACGAGCAGTTCTTC	CASRVTSGSRHEQFF
.	.	TRBV10-3	TRBJ1-2	TGTGCCATCAGTGAGTCTTCAGATCCTAACTATGGCTACACCTTC	CAISESSDPNYGYTF